What follows is one T cell receptor (beta chain) and its context. Its antigen is unknown. Per-base quality was not reported, and no clone a single base away is much larger than it. The CDR3 contains 15 residues, cysteine and phenylalanine counted. The sequence is cut down to CDR3 DNA, 45 bases in frame from base 1. From V the trimming removes 0 bases and from J it removes 6 bases, while the gene matches leave 2 bases of the junction unaccounted for. For CDR1 and CDR2, the germline V gene lists LGHNA and YSLEER. The record originates from a study of CD4 T cells in relation to SARS-CoV-2 and coronaviruses (dated by TCRdb to the early 2020s). Background for the entire study: In the ViraFEST assay, PBMCs were grown with antigen for approximately ten days, and TCR beta CDR3s were then sequenced to identify antigen-specific clonal expansions. A median age of around 40 years, with a range of about 20 to 75 years, was recorded for the full convalescent cohort of 12 patients. Among the 12 convalescent patients, 8 males and 4 females were included, and two of the subjects were Hispanic. Using patient-derived lymphoblastoid cell lines, the shared crossreactive spike epitopes were mapped to their HLA restriction. The Adaptive Biotechnologies TCR-sequencing kit was used to sequence samples from a few pre-COVID donors and the naive versus memory experiments, whereas other data were Illumina-based. For other donors in the study, expansion assays were sequenced with a different, Illumina-based TCR-beta assay. At the level of individual TCR clonotypes, the study evaluated whether memory CD4+ T cells crossreact between the spike proteins of SARS-CoV-2 and those of common cold coronaviruses.

Survey-level immunoSEQ TCR-beta sequencing was performed on DNA from CEF-cultured naive and memory CD4+ T cells. As for the authors' bioinformatics: During preprocessing, nonproductive sequences were discarded, as were any CDR3s that did not begin with C, did not end with F or W, or were shorter than 7 amino acids. Antigen-specific clonotypes were called with the MANAFEST web app on the basis of expansion relative to the reference and to other culture wells. A clone was considered positive if the clone showed significant expansion compared with the reference culture in 2 of 3 replicate wells at an FDR below 0.05. A further requirement for positive clones was significant expansion compared with all other tandem wells, along with an odds ratio above 5. Cultured and uncultured naive and memory CD4+ repertoires were searched for CDR3s previously identified as spike- and CEF-reactive. Pairwise Levenshtein distance, computed with the stringdist R package after three terminal residues were trimmed from each end, was used as the measure of CDR3 homology. TCRdb retrieved this table from immuneACCESS and kept in-frame rearrangements only. Not all clones are present; in checked studies, unresolved V genes account for under half, and no reason is known for the remainder. V and J calls and clone size follow that table, whereas D and trimming were derived from the DNA. The sample includes tens of thousands of clones, with around 80% observed a single time. Jointly, the top ten make up roughly 3% of the sample.

Naive and memory CD4+ T cells were separated from cryopreserved PBMCs by CD4 enrichment followed by EasySep naive CD4+ T cell enrichment. For ten to eleven days, sorted naive or memory CD4+ T cells (approximately 91,000) were cultured at a 1:1 ratio with T cell-depleted PBMCs and CEF peptides. In general, every peptide culture condition was set up in three replicate wells. PBMCs were isolated from leukapheresis product or whole blood by Ficoll-Paque PLUS gradient centrifugation. The PBMCs went either fresh into the expansion assay or into cryopreservation at -140 degrees C. The QIAamp Micro DNA Kit was used to extract genomic DNA from the CD4+ T cells. Study-wide findings and limitations: Sequencing naive versus memory cells indicated that the assay picks up memory recall responses, not primary responses primed during culture. No donor contributed both pre-pandemic and post-infection samples, which limited tracing the source of pre-existing responses. Since the crossreactivity analysis centred on spike protein, crossreactivity against other viral proteins was not assessed. Small numbers of patients and of tested TCRs were a limitation of the study. Compared with monoreactive clones, crossreactive clones had significantly weaker SARS-CoV-2-driven expansion, a result consistent with antigenic imprinting. Memory CD4+ clonotypes crossrecognizing SARS-CoV-2 and at least one common cold coronavirus spike were found in approximately 60% of donors.

Recombination joined TRBV4-3 with TRBJ2-7; a stretch of 13 junction bases matches TRBD2. The source material was memory CD4+ T cells from PBMCs, cultured in vitro. The meaning of the sample's cell subset or site label: memory (non-naive) CD4+ T cells. The source is an adult with COVID-19. DNA sequence: TGCGCCAGCAGCCAAGATTGGACTAGCGGGGGCGAGCAGTACTTC. This gives the protein CASSQDWTSGGEQYF.